This TCR beta chain was found in a study of cytomegalovirus exposure and HLA in healthy donors. General study results and limits: Rare TCR sequences dominated, though some public TCRs recurred in many donors. In the 120 or so validation repertoires, just under 95% of cluster scores exceeded 0, per a later analysis. The authors enumerated roughly 160 TCR beta chains as linked to cytomegalovirus.

The CDR3 runs 15 residues. Germline CDR1 MNHEY, CDR2 SVGAGI. V dropped 1 base and J dropped 6 bases, with 16 bases sitting between them. Only in-frame clones appear in the TCRdb table, and some are missing; sequencing was by immunoSEQ multiplex PCR. The sample yields 150,000 to 200,000 clones, about 81% seen once. About this clone itself: Its antigen is as yet unknown.

This clonotype originated in a woman aged 25 to 39 in good health and CMV-seronegative. The chain is built from TRBV6-5 and TRBJ2-7, with unresolved D. Sequencing was done on a sample of PBMCs. CDR3 in amino acids: CASSYLGRVSTEQYF. CDR3 nucleotides: TGTGCCAGCAGTTACTTGGGCAGAGTTTCAACCGAGCAGTACTTC.